Listed here are 27 T cell receptor beta chains from one sample, sequenced in a study of early stage breast cancer tumors. Assay: immunoSEQ multiplex PCR; the TCRdb copy retains only in-frame clones and omits some. The sample has some 25,000 clones; around 70% are singletons. The sequenced sample consisted of breast tumor tissue. The receptors derive from a person between 55 and 70 years old with breast cancer.

In DNA, the CDR3 is TGTGCCAGCAGTCTAATCGCCAGGGGCGATGGCTACACCTTC. It translates to CASSLIARGDGYTF. The gene calls are TRBV2 and TRBJ1-2, with a tentative D call TRBD1 (6 bases). Germline V gives CDR1 SNHLY, CDR2 FYNNEI. Deletions cut 5 bases from V and 6 bases from J, with 16 bases between. The CDR3 spans 14 residues. Full variable domain (outside the CDR3, taken from reference TRBV2 and TRBJ1-2): EPEVTQTPSHQVTQMGQEVILRCVPISNHLYFYWYRQILGQKVEFLVSFYNNEISEKSEIFDDQFSVERPDGSNFTLKIRSTKLEDSAMYFCASSLIARGDGYTFGSGTRLTVV.

The chain links TRBV7-9 to TRBJ2-1; D possibly corresponds to TRBD2 (5 bases). The V gene lost 4 bases and the J gene lost 16 bases, with 17 bases spanning the gap. This CDR3 is built from 12 residues. Looked up from germline, CDR1 is SEHNR and CDR2 is FQNEAQ (reference sequence). CDR3 DNA sequence: TGTGCCAGCAGCTCGGACGGAAGACTAACATTCTTC. It yields the protein CASSSDGRLTFF.

The gene calls are TRBV5-1 and TRBJ1-4, with a weak D call TRBD1 (6 bases). Germline CDR1 reads SGHRS; CDR2 reads YFSETQ. V was trimmed by 7 bases and J by 4 bases, leaving 17 bases between them. The CDR3 has 15 residues. The CDR3 sequence: CASGEMGAGNEKLFF. Here the CDR3 DNA reads TGCGCCAGCGGGGAAATGGGGGCAGGTAATGAAAAACTGTTTTTT.

J is TRBJ2-1 and V is TRBV25-1; TRBD2 matches 13 bases. The length of the CDR3 is 17 residues. V was pared by 6 bases and J by 6 bases, with 11 bases of the junction left unmatched. Germline CDR1 reads MGHDK; CDR2 reads SYGVNS. The CDR3 DNA follows: TGTGCCAGCAGACCGATAACTAGCGGGAGGGCCCGCAATGAGCAGTTCTTC. Protein sequence: CASRPITSGRARNEQFF.

The V gene is TRBV18, the J gene TRBJ2-5, with D possibly matching TRBD1 (6 bases). Germline CDR1 KGHSH, CDR2 LQKENI. Trimming took off 3 bases at V and 5 bases at J, with 31 bases between the two ends. The CDR3 consists of 20 residues. CDR3 nucleotides: TGTGCCAGCTCACCTTCAATCGAATCATCGTCAGGGGCGCCCGGGGAGACCCAGTACTTC. Protein product: CASSPSIESSSGAPGETQYF.

The rearrangement joins TRBV10-3 to TRBJ1-5; 8 bases map to TRBD1. The CDR3 covers 13 residues. V was clipped by 6 bases and J by 7 bases; unmatched bases: 5. Germline-derived CDR1 and CDR2 are ENHRY and SYGVKD. In DNA, the CDR3 is TGTGCCATCAGCCTGGACAGGGTCCAGCCCCAGCATTTT. Its translation: CAISLDRVQPQHF.

The chain recombines TRBV29-1 with TRBJ2-5; unclear D gene. The germline V gene has CDR1 SQVTM and CDR2 ANQGSEA. The CDR3 is 13 residues long. V lost 3 bases, J lost 1 base, and 9 bases lay in between. CDR3 DNA sequence: TGCAGCGTTGAGGAGATCACCCAAGAGACCCAGTACTTC. Translation gives CSVEEITQETQYF. The full variable domain, in which reference TRBV29-1 and TRBJ2-5 provide the parts outside the CDR3, is SAVISQKPSRDICQRGTSLTIQCQVDSQVTMMFWYRQQPGQSLTLIATANQGSEATYESGFVIDKFPISRPNLTFSTLTVSNMSPEDSSIYLCSVEEITQETQYFGPGTRLLVL.

On this clone: One end of the junction fails to match germline, which may point to a read error. J is TRBJ1-1 and V is TRBV4-3; 10 nucleotides match TRBD1. The CDR3 covers 14 residues. Germline CDR1 is LGHNA and CDR2 is YSLEER. CDR3 bases: TGCGCCAGCAGCAAAGACAGGGGGCTTTTTGAAGCTTTCTTT. It translates to CASSKDRGLFEAFF.

This clone has a handful of counts. The chain has TRBV9 and TRBJ2-2, with 11 bases lining up with TRBD2. The germline CDR1 and CDR2 sequences are SGDLS and YYNGEE. V lost 0 bases to trimming and J lost 4 bases; unmatched junction nucleotides: 2. The CDR3 spans 16 residues. The CDR3: CASSVDLAGGTGELFF. CDR3 nucleotides: TGTGCCAGCAGCGTAGATCTAGCGGGAGGCACCGGGGAGCTGTTTTTT.

The chain joins TRBV7-8 to TRBJ1-4; D is perhaps TRBD1 (5 bases). Germline V gene data show CDR1 as SGHVS and CDR2 as FQNEAQ. The CDR3 consists of 15 residues. Trimming left V 5 bases short and J 10 bases short, with 20 bases between. The CDR3 protein is CASSDWGSVAGKLFF. The CDR3 bases are TGTGCCAGCAGCGACTGGGGGAGTGTAGCGGGAAAACTGTTTTTT.

J is TRBJ2-3 and V is TRBV7-2, with D maybe TRBD2 (5 bases). There are 12 residues in the CDR3. Germline V gene lookup returns CDR1 SGHTA and CDR2 FQGNSA. V was cut by 6 bases and J by 9 bases, with 13 bases left in between. CDR3 in DNA: TGTGCCAGCAGTTCACTCCCGGGGACGCAGTATTTT. This gives the protein CASSSLPGTQYF.

This chain links TRBV7-2 with TRBJ2-5; 11 bases are a match to TRBD2. Germline CDR1 reads SGHTA; CDR2 reads FQGNSA. V trimming: 5 bases; J trimming: 4 bases; junction bases outside the gene matches: 3. CDR3 length: 14 amino acids. In nucleotides, the CDR3 is TGTGCCAGCAGCCAAGGACTAGCGGGAGAGACCCAGTACTTC. It translates to CASSQGLAGETQYF.

This clone showed up just a few times. The chain has TRBV11-2 and TRBJ2-3; 11 bases are a match to TRBD2. CDR1 and CDR2 (germline): SGHAT, FQNNGV. J was trimmed by 4 bases and V by 3 bases; bases with no gene match: 9. This CDR3 region has 17 residues. The CDR3 loop is CASSFHLTSGSSDTQYF. CDR3 nucleotide sequence: TGTGCCAGCAGCTTCCACTTAACTAGCGGGAGTTCAGATACGCAGTATTTT.

The chain is built from TRBV18 and TRBJ2-3; TRBD2 might be the D (6 bases). There are 15 residues in the CDR3. Trimming removed 3 bases from V and 1 base from J, with 11 bases in between. Germline CDR1 reads KGHSH; CDR2 reads LQKENI. Here the CDR3 DNA reads TGTGCCAGCTCACCTCCGGGACTGGGCACAGATACGCAGTATTTT. It codes for CASSPPGLGTDTQYF.

This chain uses TRBV10-2 with TRBJ2-7; 9 positions match TRBD2. The germline V gene encodes CDR1 WSHSY and CDR2 SAAADI. J gave up 4 bases and V 4 bases, and 8 bases lay outside the gene matches. CDR3 length: 15 residues. The CDR3 spells CASSGGVAGVYEQYF. The CDR3 nucleotides are TGCGCCAGCAGTGGGGGGGTAGCGGGAGTGTACGAGCAGTACTTC.

The V and J genes are TRBV20-1 and TRBJ2-7; 8 bases fit TRBD2. The CDR3 extends over 10 amino acids. Germline CDR1 reads DFQATT; CDR2 reads SNEGSKA (reference sequence). J lost 7 bases, V lost 6 bases, and 2 bases had no gene match. The CDR3 region has the DNA TGCAGTGCCGGGACTAGGGAGCAGTACTTC. This sequence encodes CSAGTREQYF.

A single count supports this clone. The chain joins TRBV14 to TRBJ2-7, with 7 nucleotides matching TRBD1. Germline CDR1 is SGHDN and CDR2 is FVKESK. V gave up 6 bases and J gave up 3 bases; unmatched junction bases: 8. CDR3 length: 14 residues. The CDR3 protein is CASSPRTGDYEQYF. CDR3 sequence (DNA): TGTGCCAGCAGTCCTAGGACAGGCGACTACGAGCAGTACTTC. The whole variable domain, filled in from reference TRBV14 and TRBJ2-7, reads EAGVTQFPSHSVIEKGQTVTLRCDPISGHDNLYWYRRVMGKEIKFLLHFVKESKQDESGMPNNRFLAERTGGTYSTLKVQPAELEDSGVYFCASSPRTGDYEQYFGPGTRLTVT.

The genes are TRBV5-8 and TRBJ2-5; unclear D gene. This CDR3 has 15 amino acids. V lost 2 bases and J 1 base, leaving 12 bases between the germline ends. Germline V gives CDR1 SGHTS, CDR2 YDEGEE. Here the CDR3 reads CASSLYLGPQETQYF. For the CDR3, the DNA is TGTGCCAGCAGCTTATATCTTGGGCCCCAAGAGACCCAGTACTTC. Combining the CDR3 with reference TRBV5-8 and TRBJ2-5 gives the whole variable domain EAGVTQSPTHLIKTRGQQATLRCSPISGHTSVYWYQQALGLGLQFLLWYDEGEERNRGNFPPRFSGRQFPNYSSELNVNALELEDSALYLCASSLYLGPQETQYFGPGTRLLVL.

This clone was seen more than once but under ten times. The chain is built from TRBV7-8 and TRBJ1-1; 12 bases are shared with TRBD1. Germline trimming cut 4 bases from V and 5 bases from J; bases unmatched to any gene: 8. Germline lookup yields CDR1 SGHVS and CDR2 FQNEAQ. The CDR3 sequence is 16 residues long. The DNA of the CDR3 is TGTGCCAGCAGCTCCCGGGACAGGGGGCGAAGGACTGAAGCTTTCTTT. It encodes CASSSRDRGRRTEAFF.

This clone was found a few times. V is TRBV27 and J is TRBJ1-1, with 7 positions matching TRBD1. This CDR3 is built from 16 residues. V shed 7 bases and J 1 base; nucleotides not matched to a gene: 12. Germline V lookup: CDR1 MNHEY, CDR2 SMNVEV (reference sequence). The CDR3 DNA sequence: TGTGCCAGCACCTCCCCTCCAGGGGGAGGGAACACTGAAGCTTTCTTT. Amino acid sequence: CASTSPPGGGNTEAFF.

The chain couples TRBV11-3 to TRBJ2-5, with TRBD2 matching over 10 bases. V dropped 1 base and J dropped 1; count of bases not matched to a gene: 6. CDR3 length: 17 amino acids. CDR1 is SGHNT and CDR2 is YENEEA in the germline V gene. In DNA form, the CDR3 reads TGTGCCAGCAGCTTAGCCCAGGGACTAGCGACCCAAGAGACCCAGTACTTC. This gives the protein CASSLAQGLATQETQYF.

J is TRBJ2-5 and V is TRBV7-2; 8 bases fit TRBD2. There are 16 residues in the CDR3. The V segment lost 5 bases and the J segment 2 bases; nucleotides outside the gene matches: 10. The germline CDR1 and CDR2 sequences are SGHTA and FQGNSA. In DNA form, the CDR3 reads TGTGCCAGCAGCCGATTGGCTAGCGGGTTTCAAGAGACCCAGTACTTC. Translated: CASSRLASGFQETQYF.

This sequence joins TRBV18 and TRBJ1-5; TRBD1 aligns across 8 bases. J lost 0 bases, V lost 3 bases, and 7 bases had no gene match. Germline V gene lookup returns CDR1 KGHSH and CDR2 LQKENI. This CDR3 has 17 amino acids. CDR3 bases: TGTGCCAGCTCACCTACAGGGGGAACGGGTAGCAATCAGCCCCAGCATTTT. Its protein product is CASSPTGGTGSNQPQHF.

The rearrangement joins TRBV19 to TRBJ2-2; D perhaps matches TRBD2 (5 bases). The V gene lost 6 bases and the J gene lost 6 bases, with 20 bases spanning the gap. The CDR3 has 16 residues. In germline, CDR1 is LNHDA, CDR2 SQIVND (reference sequence). The CDR3 DNA sequence: TGTGCCAGTAGCCGGGCTACGGGGTCGTGGTCCGGGGAGCTGTTTTTT. This gives the protein CASSRATGSWSGELFF.

The chain couples TRBV28 to TRBJ2-1, with D possibly matching TRBD2 (6 bases). Germline V CDR1 and CDR2: MDHEN, SYDVKM. Trimming took off 6 bases at V and 0 bases at J, with 9 bases between the two ends. The CDR3 loop spans 14 amino acids. The CDR3 sequence is CASRLAPSYNEQFF. In nucleotides, the CDR3 is TGTGCCAGCAGACTAGCCCCCTCCTACAATGAGCAGTTCTTC.

The rearrangement uses TRBV27 and TRBJ2-6; possible D gene TRBD1, 7 bases. Trimming pared 2 bases from V and 0 bases from J, leaving 17 bases between. The CDR3 runs to 19 residues. Germline V gene sequence: CDR1 MNHEY, CDR2 SMNVEV (reference sequence). CDR3 region: CASSLRRQGGYSGANVLTF. In DNA, the CDR3 is TGTGCCAGCAGTTTAAGGAGGCAGGGGGGATACTCTGGGGCCAACGTCCTGACTTTC.

This chain connects TRBV9 to TRBJ2-2, with a possible D match to TRBD2 (6 bases). The V end lost 0 bases, the J end lost 7 bases, and 10 bases lay between the germline ends. This CDR3 is built from 14 residues. The germline CDR1 and CDR2 sequences are SGDLS and YYNGEE. The CDR3 coding sequence is TGTGCCAGCAGCGTAGTAGCGGCCGACGGGGAGCTGTTTTTT. This gives the protein CASSVVAADGELFF.